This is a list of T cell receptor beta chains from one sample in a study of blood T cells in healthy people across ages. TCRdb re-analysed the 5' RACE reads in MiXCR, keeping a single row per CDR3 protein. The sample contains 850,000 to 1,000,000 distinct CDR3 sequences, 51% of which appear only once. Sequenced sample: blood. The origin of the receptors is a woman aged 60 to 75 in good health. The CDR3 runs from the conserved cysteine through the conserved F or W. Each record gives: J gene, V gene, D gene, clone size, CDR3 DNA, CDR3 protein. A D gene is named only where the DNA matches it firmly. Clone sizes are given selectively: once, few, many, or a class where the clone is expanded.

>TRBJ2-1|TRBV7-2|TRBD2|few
TGTGCCAGCAGCCAAGGCGGGAGGACTAACAATGAGCAGTTCTTC
CASSQGGRTNNEQFF
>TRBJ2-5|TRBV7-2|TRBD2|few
TGTGCCAGCAGCCCGGCGGGAGCCCTAGAGACCCAGTACTTC
CASSPAGALETQYF
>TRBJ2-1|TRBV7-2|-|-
TGTTCCAGCAGCTTAGAAGCTAATAATGAGCGGTTCTTC
CSSSLEANNERFF
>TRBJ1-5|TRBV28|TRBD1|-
TGTGCCAGCAGTTTGCCGGGACAGCAGCAGCCCCAGCATTTT
CASSLPGQQQPQHF
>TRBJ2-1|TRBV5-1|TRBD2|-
TGCGCCAGCAGCTTGGAACAGCGGGAGGACAATGAGCAGTTCTTC
CASSLEQREDNEQFF
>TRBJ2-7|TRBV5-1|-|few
TGCGCCAGCAGGATACAGTTTGACGTAGAATTGAACTACGAGCAGTACTTC
CASRIQFDVELNYEQYF
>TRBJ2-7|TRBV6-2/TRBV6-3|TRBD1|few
TGTGCCAGCACGGAGGACAGGGACACCTACGAGCAGTACTTC
CASTEDRDTYEQYF
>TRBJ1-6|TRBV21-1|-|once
TGTGCCAGCAGCTGTCGACCCCCTCTAAATTCACCCCTCCACTTT
CASSCRPPLNSPLHF
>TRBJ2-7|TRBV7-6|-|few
TGTGCCAGCAGCCAGACAGAAAACTACGAGCAGTACTTC
CASSQTENYEQYF
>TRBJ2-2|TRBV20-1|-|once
TGCAGTGCTAGTGGGGCGATCTTAAACACCGGGGAGCTGTTTTTT
CSASGAILNTGELFF